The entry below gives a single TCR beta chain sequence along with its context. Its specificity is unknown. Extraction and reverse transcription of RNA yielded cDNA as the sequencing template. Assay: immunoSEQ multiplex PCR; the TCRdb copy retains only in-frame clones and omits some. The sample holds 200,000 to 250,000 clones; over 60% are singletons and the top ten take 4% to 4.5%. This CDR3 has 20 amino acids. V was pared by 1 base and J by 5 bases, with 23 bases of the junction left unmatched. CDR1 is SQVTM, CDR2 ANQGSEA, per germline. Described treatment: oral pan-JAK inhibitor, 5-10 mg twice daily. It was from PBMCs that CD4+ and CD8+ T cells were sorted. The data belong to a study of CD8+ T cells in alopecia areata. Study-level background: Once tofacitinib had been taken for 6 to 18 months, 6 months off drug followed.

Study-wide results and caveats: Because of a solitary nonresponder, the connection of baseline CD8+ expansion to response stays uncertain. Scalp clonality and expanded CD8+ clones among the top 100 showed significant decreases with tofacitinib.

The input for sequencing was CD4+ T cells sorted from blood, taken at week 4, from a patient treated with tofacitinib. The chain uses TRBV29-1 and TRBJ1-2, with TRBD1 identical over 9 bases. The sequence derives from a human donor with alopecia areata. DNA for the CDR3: TGCAGCGTTGAAGGGATCCGCCCGGGACAGGGACCATATTCTTCTTATGGCTACACCTTC. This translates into CSVEGIRPGQGPYSSYGYTF.